This TCR beta chain was documented in a study of shared clonotypes between healthy human individuals. Profiled with immunoSEQ multiplex PCR; TCRdb holds only in-frame clones, not every one. The table lists millions of clones, 85% to 95% of them singletons. The V gene's germline CDR1 is SEHNR and CDR2 FQNEAQ (reference sequence). With 6 bases removed from V and 1 base from J, the gap between germline ends came to 10 bases. CDR3 length: 15 amino acids. The material sequenced was naive CD4+ T cells sorted from blood. This sample's subset: CD45RA+ positively selected. The chain links TRBV7-9 to TRBJ1-6, with D possibly TRBD1 on 5 matching bases. This sequence originates from a man aged 18 to 30 in good health. CDR3 region: CASSPGFSYNSPLHF. DNA of the CDR3: TGTGCCAGCAGTCCAGGGTTTTCCTATAATTCACCCCTCCACTTT. Drawing the rest from reference TRBV7-9 and TRBJ1-6, the complete variable domain is DTGVSQNPRHKITKRGQNVTFRCDPISEHNRLYWYRQTLGQGPEFLTYFQNEAQLEKSRLLSDRFSAERPKGSFSTLEIQRTEQGDSAMYLCASSPGFSYNSPLHFGNGTRLTVT.